The source of this T cell receptor beta chain is a study of blood T cell repertoires in COVID-19. Study at large: Material from acute and convalescent COVID-19 was sourced from the United States, Italy and Spain. T cells, B-cell-depleted T cells, or PBMCs supplied cDNA or gDNA.

The authors' processing: Estimation of nucleated cell counts was performed using reference gene primer amplification. Clones were sequenced by immunoSEQ multiplex PCR, and TCRdb holds only the in-frame ones, with some missing. For V, J and clone size, that table is used; D and trimming come from the DNA. This table holds about 140,000 clones, 78% found once. Germline CDR1 is MDHEN and CDR2 is SYDVKM. The CDR3 totals 12 residues. V lost 5 bases and J lost 9, with 8 bases in between. The table lists this clone with a count of one. The source of this sequence is a woman aged 60-75 years with acute or convalescent COVID-19. Source material: peripheral blood. The V call is TRBV28, the J call TRBJ1-6; D ambiguous. The CDR3 here is CASSPLSSPLHF. The CDR3 DNA reads TGTGCCAGCAGTCCCCTTAGTTCACCCCTCCACTTT. Combining the CDR3 with reference TRBV28 and TRBJ1-6 gives the whole variable domain DVKVTQSSRYLVKRTGEKVFLECVQDMDHENMFWYRQDPGLGLRLIYFSYDVKMKEKGDIPEGYSVSREKKERFSLILESASTNQTSMYLCASSPLSSPLHFGNGTRLTVT.